This passage covers 18 T cell receptor beta chains from one sample sequenced in a study of T cells in Graves' hyperthyroidism and ophthalmopathy. TCR beta CDR3 sequences were amplified from RNA transcripts. First-round RT-PCR targeting the TCR CDR3 was performed with the HTBI primer set. TCRdb itself ran the multiplex PCR reads through MiXCR, one entry per CDR3 protein. The data contain a few hundred thousand distinct CDR3 sequences, 13% to 15% of them seen just once; the ten biggest clones take up roughly a fifth. The specimen sequenced was blood. These receptors originate from a woman in her sixties with Graves' ophthalmopathy.

There are many counts of this clonotype. The chain carries TRBV12-3 or TRBV12-4 and TRBJ2-5; D assignment may be TRBD1 or TRBD2 (6 bases each). CDR3 length equals 15 residues. V lost 3 bases and J 4 bases, leaving 15 bases between the germline ends. The CDR3 coding sequence is TGTGCCAGCAGTTTGTTTGATGGGGGGCCAGAGACCCAGTACTTC. Translated: CASSLFDGGPETQYF.

V is TRBV7-9 and J is TRBJ2-5; 10 bases align to TRBD2. The CDR3 has 15 residues. Losses at the gene ends were 3 bases for V and 5 bases for J; bases not matched to a gene: 6. Germline V gene sequence: CDR1 SEHNR, CDR2 FQNEAQ (reference sequence). The DNA for the CDR3 is TGTGCCAGCAGCTTCGGGACTAGCGTCGGGGAGACCCAGTACTTC. It yields the protein CASSFGTSVGETQYF.

A word on this clonotype: A much larger clonotype is one base distant, so this may be a read error. The chain links TRBV11-1 to TRBJ2-7; D uncertain. Germline assignment: CDR1 SGHAT and CDR2 FQDESV (reference sequence). Trimming took off 7 bases at V and 3 bases at J, with 10 bases between the two ends. The CDR3 has 12 amino acids. The DNA for the CDR3 is TGTGCCAGCAACCAACCGGGCTACGAGCAGTACTTC. Its protein product is CASNQPGYEQYF.

This clonotype was recorded at least ten times. V and J are TRBV6-1 and TRBJ2-7, with TRBD2 matching 7 bases. Germline V gene lookup returns CDR1 MNHNS and CDR2 SASEGT. V was clipped by 5 bases and J by 3 bases; unmatched bases: 4. The CDR3 has 13 amino acids. The CDR3 coding sequence is TGTGCCAGCAGTATGACTAGCAGCTACGAGCAGTACTTC. This gives the protein CASSMTSSYEQYF.

The chain joins TRBV29-1 to TRBJ2-3, with D uncertain. CDR1 is SQVTM and CDR2 is ANQGSEA in the germline V gene. The V end was cut by 6 bases, the J end by 5 bases, with 6 bases between. The CDR3 has 10 amino acids. CDR3 region: CSVIEDTQYF. DNA for the CDR3: TGCAGCGTCATCGAAGATACGCAGTATTTT.

This clonotype came up a few times. The chain uses TRBV30 and TRBJ2-4; 7 bases line up with TRBD2. The germline CDR1 and CDR2 sequences are GTSNPN and SVGIG (reference sequence). The ends lost 2 bases at V and 6 bases at J; junction bases unmatched: 7. The CDR3 has 14 amino acids. Here the CDR3 DNA reads TGTGCCTGGAGTTTGGGGGAGGGATTAAACATTCAGTACTTC. It codes for CAWSLGEGLNIQYF.

The chain joins TRBV2 to TRBJ2-7, with 11 nucleotides matching TRBD1. CDR3 length: 16 amino acids. V dropped 3 bases and J dropped 2; count of bases not matched to a gene: 6. The germline V gene encodes CDR1 SNHLY and CDR2 FYNNEI. DNA for the CDR3: TGTGCCAGCAGTGATGACTCGGACAGGGGGCCCTACGAGCAGTACTTC. Residues: CASSDDSDRGPYEQYF.

As to this clonotype: Germline and junction disagree at one end, which may indicate a read error. This chain joins TRBV28 and TRBJ1-5, with a tentative D call TRBD1 (6 bases). CDR3 length: 14 residues. The germline V gene has CDR1 MDHEN and CDR2 SYDVKM. The CDR3 nucleotides read TGTGCCAGCAGCTTCAGGGGTCGCAGTCAGCCCCGGCATTTT. Translation: CASSFRGRSQPRHF. Looking up the rest from reference TRBV28 and TRBJ1-5 gives the full variable domain: DVKVTQSSRYLVKRTGEKVFLECVQDMDHENMFWYRQDPGLGLRLIYFSYDVKMKEKGDIPEGYSVSREKKERFSLILESASTNQTSMYLCASSFRGRSQPRHFGDGTRLSIL.

The table lists this clonotype with many counts. The chain uses TRBV14 and TRBJ1-4; the D is unclear. Germline V gives CDR1 SGHDN, CDR2 FVKESK. V was clipped by 0 bases and J by 7 bases, with 18 bases between them. This CDR3 is built from 17 residues. The CDR3, as DNA: TGTGCCAGCAGCCAAGATCACGGCCTTAAGTGGGGTGAAAAACTGTTTTTT. Amino acid sequence: CASSQDHGLKWGEKLFF.

Only a few counts were recorded for this clonotype. A clone one base away is much larger, so this may be a read error. The rearrangement joins TRBV2 to TRBJ2-1, with TRBD2 matching 7 bases. The V segment lost 8 bases and the J segment 2 bases; nucleotides outside the gene matches: 9. This CDR3 comprises 15 residues. Per the germline V gene, CDR1 is SNHLY and CDR2 is FYNNEI. CDR3: CASLRGGSPYNEQFF. DNA for the CDR3: TGTGCCAGCCTGCGCGGCGGGAGCCCCTACAATGAGCAGTTCTTC.

In the case of this clonotype: Sequence at one end of the junction differs from germline and may be a read error. The rearrangement uses TRBV25-1 and TRBJ2-1; possible D gene TRBD2, 5 bases. Germline V gives CDR1 MGHDK, CDR2 SYGVNS. CDR3 length equals 13 residues. CDR3 residues: CASSEGPGNEQLF. In nucleotides, the CDR3 is TGTGCCAGCAGTGAAGGACCCGGGAATGAGCAGCTCTTC. The whole variable domain, remainder taken from reference TRBV25-1 and TRBJ2-1, is EADIYQTPRYLVIGTGKKITLECSQTMGHDKMYWYQQDPGMELHLIHYSYGVNSTEKGDLSSESTVSRIRTEHFPLTLESARPSHTSQYLCASSEGPGNEQLFGPGTRLTVL.

This clonotype has at least ten counts. The chain combines TRBV30 with TRBJ1-6; D gene unclear. This CDR3 is built from 15 residues. Deletions cut 0 bases from V and 7 bases from J, with 13 bases between. From germline, CDR1 is GTSNPN and CDR2 SVGIG (reference sequence). For the CDR3, the DNA is TGTGCCTGGAGTGTACGGCTGGGCAAAAATTCACCCCTCCACTTT. Its translation is CAWSVRLGKNSPLHF.

The chain has TRBV11-2 and TRBJ1-6, with 9 bases fitting TRBD1. Germline loops: CDR1 SGHAT, CDR2 FQNNGV. The length of the CDR3 is 14 residues. The V and J ends lost 6 bases and 9 bases, in that order; junction bases with no gene match: 6. The CDR3 region has the DNA TGTGCCAGCAGACGGACAGGGGCGAGTTCACCCCTCCACTTT. This codes for CASRRTGASSPLHF.

This clonotype was detected many times. This chain links TRBV5-1 with TRBJ2-3; 10 bases map to TRBD2. Germline loops: CDR1 SGHRS, CDR2 YFSETQ. The CDR3 is 15 residues long. With V trimmed by 4 bases and J by 0 bases, 2 bases remained unmatched. CDR3 in amino acids: CASSVSGRSTDTQYF. The CDR3 nucleotides are TGCGCCAGCAGCGTTAGCGGGAGGAGCACAGATACGCAGTATTTT.

This clonotype appeared many times. The rearrangement joins TRBV3-1 to TRBJ1-6; D gene ambiguous. CDR1 is LGHDT and CDR2 is YNNKEL in the germline V gene (reference sequence). Trimming stripped 2 bases from V and 7 bases from J, with 6 bases between. The CDR3 sequence is 13 residues long. CDR3 bases: TGTGCCAGCAGCCAACCAGAGAATTCACCCCTCCACTTT. Protein sequence: CASSQPENSPLHF.

This clonotype was detected a few times. The chain couples TRBV7-9 to TRBJ1-2; 10 nucleotides line up with TRBD1. This CDR3 contains 13 residues. Germline loops: CDR1 SEHNR, CDR2 FQNEAQ (reference sequence). Trimming cost V 8 bases and J 8 bases; bases outside gene matches: 8. The CDR3 DNA follows: TGTGCCAGCGGGGGACAGGGGTTTGGAGGCTACACCTTC. Translation gives CASGGQGFGGYTF.

This clonotype occurred once. The chain carries TRBV2 and TRBJ2-1, with 13 bases identical to TRBD2. Germline V gene data show CDR1 as SNHLY and CDR2 as FYNNEI. The CDR3 has 16 residues. The junction had 11 bases not matched to a gene; V was cut back by 6 bases and J by 9 bases. The CDR3 loop is CASRWTSGSSGGEQFF. The CDR3 DNA is TGTGCCAGCAGGTGGACTAGCGGGAGTTCGGGTGGTGAGCAGTTCTTC.

The sample holds many counts of this clonotype. V usage is TRBV7-2 and J usage is TRBJ2-7; TRBD2 aligns across 7 bases. The junction had 7 bases not matched to a gene; V was cut back by 2 bases and J by 0 bases. This CDR3 contains 16 residues. The germline CDR1 and CDR2 sequences are SGHTA and FQGNSA. The CDR3 region has the DNA TGTGCCAGCAGCTTAAGTCTAGCGGTTAGCTCCTACGAGCAGTACTTC. It codes for CASSLSLAVSSYEQYF.